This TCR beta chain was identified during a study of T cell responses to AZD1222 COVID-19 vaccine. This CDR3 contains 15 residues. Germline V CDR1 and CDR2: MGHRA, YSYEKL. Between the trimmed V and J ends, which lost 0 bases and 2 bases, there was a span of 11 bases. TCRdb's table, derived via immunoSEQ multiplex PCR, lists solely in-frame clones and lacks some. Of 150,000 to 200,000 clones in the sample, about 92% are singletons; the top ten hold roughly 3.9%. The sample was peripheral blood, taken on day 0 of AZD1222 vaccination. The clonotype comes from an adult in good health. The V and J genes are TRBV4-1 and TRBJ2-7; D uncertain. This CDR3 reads CASSQDPIVPYEQYF. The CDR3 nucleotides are TGCGCCAGCAGCCAAGATCCCATCGTTCCCTACGAGCAGTACTTC.